These T cell receptor beta chains were read from a single sample in a study of blood T cell repertoires in COVID-19. Only in-frame clones appear in the TCRdb table, and some are missing; sequencing was by immunoSEQ multiplex PCR. The sample includes roughly 160,000 clones, about 85% of them seen just once. The sample comprised peripheral blood. These receptors were obtained from a man aged 35 to 55 with acute or convalescent COVID-19. Each CDR3 is given with its conserved first and last residue. Fields, in order: clone size, J gene, D gene, V gene, CDR3 DNA, CDR3 protein. A D gene is named only where the DNA matches it firmly. The size field is filled for only some rows; it gives once, few, many or a size class.

size: -
J: TRBJ1-1
D: -
V: TRBV4-2
DNA: TGTGCCAGCAGCACCGTAGCCGGCGACACTGAAGCTTTCTTT
CDR3: CASSTVAGDTEAFF

size: -
J: TRBJ1-2
D: TRBD1
V: TRBV30
DNA: TGTGCCTGTCCTACGGGACAGGGAGGTTCAGGTGGCTACACCTTC
CDR3: CACPTGQGGSGGYTF

size: -
J: TRBJ2-5
D: -
V: TRBV19
DNA: TGTGCCAGTAGTATGCCAGGGGTAGAGACCCAGTACTTC
CDR3: CASSMPGVETQYF

size: -
J: TRBJ2-1
D: TRBD2
V: TRBV7-8
DNA: TGTGCCAGCAGCCGAACTAGCGGGGGCGACAATGAGCAGTTCTTC
CDR3: CASSRTSGGDNEQFF

size: -
J: TRBJ2-5
D: TRBD2
V: TRBV12-3/TRBV12-4
DNA: TGTGCCGCCGCGGGGGGAATGCGAGAGACCCAGTACTTC
CDR3: CAAAGGMRETQYF

size: -
J: TRBJ1-5
D: -
V: TRBV15
DNA: TGTGCCACCAGCTACACGGGAGGTTATAGCAATCAGCCCCAGCATTTT
CDR3: CATSYTGGYSNQPQHF

size: -
J: TRBJ2-1
D: -
V: TRBV10-3
DNA: TGTGCCATCAGTGACCGGGACTCGACCTCCAATGAGCAGTTCTTC
CDR3: CAISDRDSTSNEQFF

size: -
J: TRBJ1-2
D: -
V: TRBV2
DNA: TGTGCCAGCAGTGGAACAGGGTTCTATGGCTACACCTTC
CDR3: CASSGTGFYGYTF

size: -
J: TRBJ2-3
D: TRBD2
V: TRBV27
DNA: TGTGCCAGCAGTACGAGCGGGGGGGCCAGCACAGATACGCAGTATTTT
CDR3: CASSTSGGASTDTQYF

size: once
J: TRBJ1-6
D: TRBD1
V: TRBV5-1
DNA: TGCGCCAGCAGCCCGGGACAGGGGAATTCACCCCTCCACTTT
CDR3: CASSPGQGNSPLHF

size: -
J: TRBJ1-6
D: -
V: TRBV28
DNA: TGTGCCAGCAGTTCTTTTGGGGGGATGAGCGGGGCCCGGAATTCACCCCTCCACTTT
CDR3: CASSSFGGMSGARNSPLHF

size: -
J: TRBJ1-4
D: -
V: TRBV30
DNA: TGTGCCTCCCAAGGGGCAACTAATGAAAAACTGTTTTTT
CDR3: CASQGATNEKLFF

size: -
J: TRBJ1-2
D: -
V: TRBV4-3
DNA: TGCGCCAGCAGCCAAGATCGAGGGGGACCGGGTGGCTACACCTTC
CDR3: CASSQDRGGPGGYTF

size: once
J: TRBJ2-5
D: -
V: TRBV10-2
DNA: TGCGCCAGCTCCGGGGCGGGGAGCCAGACCCAGTACTTC
CDR3: CASSGAGSQTQYF

size: -
J: TRBJ2-1
D: TRBD1
V: TRBV4-2
DNA: TGTGCCAGCAGCCAAGATTTGGCAGGGGGCCGTCGGGAGTTCTTC
CDR3: CASSQDLAGGRREFF

size: few
J: TRBJ1-1
D: TRBD1
V: TRBV7-9
DNA: TGTGCCAGCAGGCCTAAACAGGGGAGCACTGAAGCTTTCTTT
CDR3: CASRPKQGSTEAFF

size: -
J: TRBJ1-2
D: -
V: TRBV28
DNA: TGTGCCAGCAGTTTACCCCACGGCGGTGGCTACACCTTC
CDR3: CASSLPHGGGYTF

size: -
J: TRBJ2-5
D: TRBD2
V: TRBV2
DNA: TGTGCCAGCAGTACGCGGACTAGGACCCAAGAGACCCAGTACTTC
CDR3: CASSTRTRTQETQYF

size: -
J: TRBJ2-2
D: -
V: TRBV5-4
DNA: TGTGCCAGCAGCATAGAACGGGAGCTGTTTTTT
CDR3: CASSIERELFF

size: -
J: TRBJ1-3
D: TRBD1
V: TRBV5-7
DNA: TGTGCCAGCAGCTGTTACAGGGGGGGAAATTTT
CDR3: CASSCYRGGNF

size: -
J: TRBJ2-5
D: -
V: TRBV7-3
DNA: TGTGCCAGCAGCTTAGGTAGCGGAGAGACCCAGTACTTC
CDR3: CASSLGSGETQYF

size: -
J: TRBJ2-7
D: -
V: TRBV5-1
DNA: TGCGCCAGCAGCACTGGGCAAGTCCCTTACGAGCAGTACTTC
CDR3: CASSTGQVPYEQYF

size: -
J: TRBJ2-1
D: TRBD2
V: TRBV2
DNA: TGTGCCAGCAGCCTGACTAGCGGGGGGCCGTTCTTC
CDR3: CASSLTSGGPFF

size: few
J: TRBJ1-1
D: TRBD1
V: TRBV4-1
DNA: TGCGCCAGCAGCCACGCACAGGGGGCGAACACTGAAGCTTTCTTT
CDR3: CASSHAQGANTEAFF

size: -
J: TRBJ2-7
D: -
V: TRBV29-1
DNA: TGCAGCGTGTATGGGGAGAGGGGGAGATACGAGCAGTACTTC
CDR3: CSVYGERGRYEQYF

size: -
J: TRBJ2-2
D: -
V: TRBV2
DNA: TGTGCCAGCAGCGAGCGGTCCGGGGAGCTGTTTTTT
CDR3: CASSERSGELFF

size: -
J: TRBJ2-7
D: -
V: TRBV7-7
DNA: TGTGCCAGCAGCTTAGAACCGAAGCCCTACGAGCAGTACTTC
CDR3: CASSLEPKPYEQYF

size: -
J: TRBJ1-1
D: -
V: TRBV18
DNA: TGTGCCAGCTCCCAAGCCGCTGAAGCTTTCTTT
CDR3: CASSQAAEAFF

size: -
J: TRBJ2-1
D: -
V: TRBV5-4
DNA: TGTGCCAGCAGTTATGGGGGCTCAGAGCAGTTCTTC
CDR3: CASSYGGSEQFF